This section outlines one T cell receptor (beta chain) sequence together with its context. The CDR3 totals 16 residues. Germline V gene lookup returns CDR1 SGDLS and CDR2 YYNGEE. V gave up 4 bases and J gave up 5 bases, with 21 bases separating them. The study recruited people aged about 18 to 90 years across about two dozen US areas. The sample comes from a study of blood T cell repertoires in COVID-19. About the study: Donors in the United States, Italy and Spain gave samples during acute or convalescent COVID-19. T cells, B-cell-depleted T cells, or PBMCs provided the cDNA or gDNA that served as material.

The authors' processing: The authors estimated nucleated cell counts from reference gene primer amplification. This table comes from immunoSEQ multiplex PCR, and its TCRdb copy is limited to in-frame clones, with some not included. The D gene and trimming were derived from the DNA, and the V and J assignments and clone size from that table. This sample yields some 410,000 clones, of which roughly 90% are seen a single time; 0.95% to 1% belongs to the top ten. The sequenced material came from PBMCs or T cells enriched from blood (not recorded which). V and J are TRBV9 and TRBJ1-1, with a tentative D call TRBD1 (5 bases). The clonotype was recovered from a woman between 25 and 40 years old with acute COVID-19. CDR3 nucleotides: TGTGCCAGCAGCAAAGGAGGGGCGGGGTTGGGGACTGAAGCTTTCTTT. Translating it yields CASSKGGAGLGTEAFF. Drawing the rest from reference TRBV9 and TRBJ1-1, the complete variable domain is DSGVTQTPKHLITATGQRVTLRCSPRSGDLSVYWYQQSLDQGLQFLIQYYNGEERAKGNILERFSAQQFPDLHSELNLSSLELGDSALYFCASSKGGAGLGTEAFFGQGTRLTVV.